The entry that follows covers one TCR beta chain sequence. The sample originates from a study of blood T cell repertoires in COVID-19. Study details: Sites across the United States, Italy and Spain contributed samples from acute and convalescent COVID-19.

Per the study methods: Amplified reference gene primers provided the basis for estimating nucleated cell counts. This table comes from immunoSEQ multiplex PCR, and its TCRdb copy is limited to in-frame clones, with some not included. That table gives V, J and clone size, and the DNA gave D and trimming. The repertoire holds roughly 16,000 clones, with more than 70% as singletons. Source material: peripheral blood. The sequence was obtained from a human donor in a cohort sampled during active COVID-19.

The DNA of the CDR3 is TGTGCCAGCAGCCCAACCCAGGGGGCGATAGGGGGCTACACCTTC. Amino acid sequence: CASSPTQGAIGGYTF. This sequence joins TRBV7-8 and TRBJ1-2; TRBD1 matches 8 bases. From germline, CDR1 is SGHVS and CDR2 FQNEAQ. The CDR3 contains 15 residues. With V trimmed by 5 bases and J by 8 bases, 13 bases remained unmatched.